The rows below give T cell receptor beta chains drawn from one sample of a study of blood T cell repertoires in COVID-19. Here immunoSEQ multiplex PCR was the method, and the copy in TCRdb shows in-frame clones only, minus some. The repertoire includes roughly 80,000 clones, roughly 84% of them detected once, and about 10% sits in the top ten. The sample was peripheral blood. Every receptor here comes from a human donor in a cohort sampled during active COVID-19. Each CDR3 is given with its conserved first and last residue. A D gene is named only where the DNA matches it firmly. A row's size may be missing; if present it is once, few, many or a size class.

J gene: TRBJ2-1
CDR3 length: 21
V gene: TRBV21-1
clone size: NA
D gene: NA
CDR3 protein: CASSKDGRSGRASPALGEQFF
CDR3 DNA: TGTGCCAGCAGCAAAGATGGGAGGAGCGGGAGGGCCTCCCCCGCCTTAGGTGAGCAGTTCTTC

J gene: TRBJ1-2
CDR3 length: 15
V gene: TRBV5-4
clone size: NA
D gene: TRBD1
CDR3 protein: CASSLAGTGGSGYTF
CDR3 DNA: TGTGCCAGCAGCTTGGCGGGGACAGGGGGCTCTGGCTACACCTTC

J gene: TRBJ1-3
CDR3 length: 14
V gene: TRBV28
clone size: once
D gene: TRBD1
CDR3 protein: CASSSGGVGNTIYF
CDR3 DNA: TGTGCCAGCAGTTCAGGGGGCGTCGGAAACACCATATATTTT

J gene: TRBJ2-7
CDR3 length: 13
V gene: TRBV18
clone size: NA
D gene: TRBD1
CDR3 protein: CASAGQVLGEQYF
CDR3 DNA: TGTGCCAGCGCCGGACAGGTCCTTGGCGAGCAGTACTTC

J gene: TRBJ1-2
CDR3 length: 11
V gene: TRBV28
clone size: NA
D gene: TRBD1
CDR3 protein: CASSYAGQCSF
CDR3 DNA: TGTGCCAGCAGTTACGCGGGACAGTGTTCCTTC

J gene: TRBJ2-2
CDR3 length: 15
V gene: TRBV30
clone size: NA
D gene: NA
CDR3 protein: CAWRWTGGPTGELFF
CDR3 DNA: TGTGCCTGGAGGTGGACGGGGGGCCCGACCGGGGAGCTGTTTTTT

J gene: TRBJ2-7
CDR3 length: 15
V gene: TRBV9
clone size: NA
D gene: TRBD1
CDR3 protein: CASNQQGMATYEQYF
CDR3 DNA: TGTGCCAGCAACCAACAGGGGATGGCTACCTACGAGCAGTACTTC

J gene: TRBJ2-5
CDR3 length: 13
V gene: TRBV5-1
clone size: NA
D gene: NA
CDR3 protein: CASSLSTRETQYF
CDR3 DNA: TGCGCCAGCAGCTTGTCCACTAGAGAGACCCAGTACTTC

J gene: TRBJ2-7
CDR3 length: 15
V gene: TRBV4-1
clone size: NA
D gene: TRBD2
CDR3 protein: CASSHRAGGNYEQYF
CDR3 DNA: TGCGCCAGCAGCCACCGAGCGGGGGGGAACTACGAGCAGTACTTC

J gene: TRBJ1-1
CDR3 length: 14
V gene: TRBV5-1
clone size: once
D gene: TRBD1
CDR3 protein: CASSRDRETAEAFF
CDR3 DNA: TGCGCCAGCAGCCGGGACAGGGAAACGGCTGAAGCTTTCTTT